Each of the 11 T cell receptor beta chains below was sequenced from the same sample in a study of blood T cell repertoires in COVID-19. The protocol was immunoSEQ multiplex PCR, while the TCRdb copy is restricted to in-frame clones and leaves out a portion. Among 290,000 or so clones listed, roughly nine tenths were seen once. What was sequenced was peripheral blood. The origin of the receptors is a woman aged 25 to 39 with COVID-19, enrolled during active disease.

The J gene is TRBJ2-7, the V gene TRBV14; 8 positions agree with TRBD2. V gave up 1 base and J gave up 9 bases; unmatched junction bases: 8. Germline CDR1 and CDR2: SGHDN and FVKESK. CDR3 length: 14 residues. CDR3 DNA sequence: TGTGCCAGCAGCCAAGTGGAGGCGGGAGGAGTGCAGTACTTC. This sequence encodes CASSQVEAGGVQYF.

The rearrangement links TRBV19 to TRBJ2-1; 7 nucleotides match TRBD2. With 4 bases clipped from V and 9 bases from J, the junction kept 3 bases outside the gene matches. The germline CDR1 and CDR2 sequences are LNHDA and SQIVND (reference sequence). The CDR3 totals 12 residues. The CDR3 DNA is TGTGCCAGTAGTAGGGGACTACTTGAGCAGTTCTTC. Translated, it gives CASSRGLLEQFF.

The chain links TRBV4-2 to TRBJ2-2; 13 nucleotides match TRBD2. Germline V gene sequence: CDR1 LGHNA, CDR2 YNFKEQ. V shed 4 bases, J shed 6 bases, and the junction held 8 bases outside the gene matches. This CDR3 region has 17 residues. The CDR3 sequence: CASSRVSGLAGSGELFF. DNA for the CDR3: TGTGCCAGCAGCCGCGTGTCGGGACTAGCGGGATCCGGGGAGCTGTTTTTT.

The chain links TRBV5-1 to TRBJ1-2, with a possible D match to TRBD1 (5 bases). This CDR3 is built from 14 residues. Germline values: CDR1 SGHRS, CDR2 YFSETQ. V lost 2 bases to trimming and J lost 0 bases, with 8 bases between them. The CDR3 spells CASSLQEPNYGYTF. For the CDR3, the DNA is TGCGCCAGCAGCTTACAGGAGCCTAACTATGGCTACACCTTC.

This CDR3 reads CASHPGGNEQYF. The CDR3 DNA sequence: TGTGCCAGCCACCCGGGGGGGAACGAGCAGTACTTC. The chain uses TRBV6-5 and TRBJ2-7; TRBD2 aligns across 8 bases. The germline V gene encodes CDR1 MNHEY and CDR2 SVGAGI. The ends lost 8 bases at V and 5 bases at J; junction bases unmatched: 5. This CDR3 has 12 residues.

This clone was picked up one time. This chain uses TRBV29-1 with TRBJ2-5, with TRBD2 as a possible D gene (7 bases). Per the germline V gene, CDR1 is SQVTM and CDR2 is ANQGSEA. V was pared by 2 bases and J by 10 bases, with 8 bases between. This CDR3 is 10 amino acids long. The CDR3 reads CSVERGGQYF. The CDR3 DNA is TGCAGCGTTGAAAGGGGGGGCCAGTACTTC.

This clone was recorded once. The rearrangement links TRBV7-9 to TRBJ2-6, with D perhaps matching TRBD1 (6 bases). The CDR3 spans 14 residues. Germline V gives CDR1 SEHNR, CDR2 FQNEAQ (reference sequence). The CDR3 DNA reads as TGTGCAACCAACCAGGGGTCTGGGGCCAACGTCCTGACTTTC. Translation: CATNQGSGANVLTF.

V is TRBV19 and J is TRBJ1-1; 8 positions match TRBD1. The CDR3 spans 12 residues. Losses at the gene ends were 10 bases for V and 4 bases for J; bases not matched to a gene: 5. Germline assignment: CDR1 LNHDA and CDR2 SQIVND (reference sequence). The CDR3 loop reads CATRQGLTEAFF. CDR3 nucleotide sequence: TGTGCCACCCGACAGGGGCTCACTGAAGCTTTCTTT.

This chain connects TRBV27 to TRBJ2-7; possible D gene TRBD1, 5 bases. Germline lookup yields CDR1 MNHEY and CDR2 SMNVEV (reference sequence). V shed 3 bases and J shed 1 base, with 7 bases lying between them. The CDR3 is 13 amino acids. The DNA for the CDR3 is TGTGCCAGCAGTTTCAGGGAATCCTACGAGCAGTACTTC. Amino acid sequence: CASSFRESYEQYF.

The chain recombines TRBV7-6 with TRBJ1-1, with a weak D call TRBD1 (5 bases). The CDR3 contains 17 residues. V gave up 4 bases and J gave up 6 bases, with 24 bases separating them. The germline gives CDR1 SGHVS, CDR2 FNYEAQ. CDR3 sequence reads: CASSSGLTTSSPAEAFF. The CDR3 nucleotides are TGTGCCAGCAGCTCAGGGTTGACGACCTCGTCCCCGGCTGAAGCTTTCTTT.

V usage is TRBV5-4 and J usage is TRBJ1-2; D not certain. The CDR3 contains 15 residues. The V gene's germline CDR1 is SGHNT and CDR2 YYREEE (reference sequence). Trimming removed 0 bases at V and 5 bases at J, with 14 bases between. This CDR3 is CASSLEAARAYGYTF. The CDR3 DNA reads TGTGCCAGCAGCTTGGAGGCGGCCAGAGCTTATGGCTACACCTTC.